This TCR beta chain was obtained from a study of technical replicates of blood from a few donors. Produced via immunoSEQ multiplex PCR; TCRdb's table is partial and in-frame only. The data show tens of thousands of clones, over 80% seen once. Trimming shortened V by 3 bases and J by 12 bases, and 14 bases separated the two germline ends. The CDR3 is made up of 13 amino acids. Germline V gene sequence: CDR1 LNHNV, CDR2 YYDKDF (reference sequence). Sequences were obtained from T cells isolated from PBMCs. The receptor's source is a human donor in good health. The rearrangement links TRBV15 to TRBJ1-4; tentatively, D is TRBD1 (5 bases). This CDR3 reads CATSRADIEQLFF. In nucleotides, the CDR3 is TGTGCCACCAGCAGGGCGGACATCGAACAACTGTTTTTT.